This section outlines one T cell receptor beta chain sequence together with its context. As yet, its antigen is unknown. The data are from a study of shared clonotypes between healthy human individuals. The assay was run at deep level. For sorted subsets, approximately 180 ng DNA per replicate equaled 30,000 or so T cell genomes. The data were produced by immunoSEQ multiplex PCR, yet TCRdb's version contains in-frame clones alone and is incomplete. The table lists about 680,000 clones, under 95% of them singletons. CDR1 and CDR2 (germline): MNHEY, SMNVEV (reference sequence). The CDR3 spans 14 residues. Trimming stripped 4 bases from V and 5 bases from J, with 12 bases between. The naive CD8 subset, CD45RO-negative cells positively selected for CCR7, excluded terminally differentiated effector memory CD45RA+ cells. Study-wide findings and caveats: Non-shared clonotypes showed lower generation probabilities than clonotypes common to all four donors.

The rearrangement uses TRBV27 and TRBJ1-5; D call uncertain. Sequenced input: naive CD8+ T cells sorted from blood. This sequence was found in a man aged 25 to 45 in good health. CDR3 region: CASSSSRNDQPQHF. The CDR3 nucleotides are TGTGCCAGCAGTTCTTCACGCAATGATCAGCCCCAGCATTTT.